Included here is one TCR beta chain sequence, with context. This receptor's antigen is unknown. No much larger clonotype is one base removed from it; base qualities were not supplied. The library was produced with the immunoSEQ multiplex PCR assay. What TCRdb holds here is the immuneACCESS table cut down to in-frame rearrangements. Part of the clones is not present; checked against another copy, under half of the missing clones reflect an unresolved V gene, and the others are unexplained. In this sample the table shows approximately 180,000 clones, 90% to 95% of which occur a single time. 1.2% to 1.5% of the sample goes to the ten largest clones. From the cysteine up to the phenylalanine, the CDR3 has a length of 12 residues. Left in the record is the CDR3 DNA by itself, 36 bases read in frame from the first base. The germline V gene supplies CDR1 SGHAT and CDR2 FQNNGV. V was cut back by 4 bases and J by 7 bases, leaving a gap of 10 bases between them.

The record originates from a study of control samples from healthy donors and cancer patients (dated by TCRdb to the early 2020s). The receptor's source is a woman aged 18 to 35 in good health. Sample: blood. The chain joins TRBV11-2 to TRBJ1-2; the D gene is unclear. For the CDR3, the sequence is CASSSVFSGYTF. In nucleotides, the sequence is TGTGCCAGCAGCTCCGTCTTCAGTGGCTACACCTTC.